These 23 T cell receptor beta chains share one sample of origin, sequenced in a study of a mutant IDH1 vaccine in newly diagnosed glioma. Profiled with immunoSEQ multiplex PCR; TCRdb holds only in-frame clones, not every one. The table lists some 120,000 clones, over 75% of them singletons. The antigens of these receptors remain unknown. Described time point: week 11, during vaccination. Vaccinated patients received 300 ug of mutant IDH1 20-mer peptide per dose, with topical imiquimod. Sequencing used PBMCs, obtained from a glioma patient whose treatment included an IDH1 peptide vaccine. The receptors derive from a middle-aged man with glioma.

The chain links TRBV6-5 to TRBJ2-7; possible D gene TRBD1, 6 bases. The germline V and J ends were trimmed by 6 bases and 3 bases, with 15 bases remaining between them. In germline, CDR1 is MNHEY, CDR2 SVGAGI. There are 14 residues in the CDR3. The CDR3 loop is CASRPTGPFYEQYF. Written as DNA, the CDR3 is TGTGCCAGCAGGCCGACAGGCCCCTTCTACGAGCAGTACTTC.

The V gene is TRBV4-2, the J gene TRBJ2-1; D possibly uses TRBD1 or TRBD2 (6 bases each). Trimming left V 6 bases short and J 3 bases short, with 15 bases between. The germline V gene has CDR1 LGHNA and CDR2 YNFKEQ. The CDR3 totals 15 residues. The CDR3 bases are TGTGCCAGCAGTCTAAAGGGGGGCCACTACAATGAGCAGTTCTTC. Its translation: CASSLKGGHYNEQFF.

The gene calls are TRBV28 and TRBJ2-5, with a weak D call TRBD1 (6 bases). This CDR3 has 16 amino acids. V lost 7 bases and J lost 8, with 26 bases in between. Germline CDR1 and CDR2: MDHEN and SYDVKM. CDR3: CASKVGSGHEIRTQYF. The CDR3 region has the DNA TGTGCCAGCAAGGTTGGGTCGGGACACGAGATTCGAACCCAGTACTTC.

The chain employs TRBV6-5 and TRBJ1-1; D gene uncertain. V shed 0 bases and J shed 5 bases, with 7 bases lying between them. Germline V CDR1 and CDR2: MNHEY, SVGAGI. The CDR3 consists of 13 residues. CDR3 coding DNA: TGTGCCAGCAGTTACTCCGGCCTAACTGAAGCTTTCTTT. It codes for CASSYSGLTEAFF.

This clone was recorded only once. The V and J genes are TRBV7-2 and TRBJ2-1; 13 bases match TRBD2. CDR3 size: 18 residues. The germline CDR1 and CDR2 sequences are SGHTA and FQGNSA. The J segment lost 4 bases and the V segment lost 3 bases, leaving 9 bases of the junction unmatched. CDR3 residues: CASSFPRTSGSTYNEQFF. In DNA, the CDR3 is TGTGCCAGCAGCTTCCCCAGGACTAGCGGGAGTACTTACAATGAGCAGTTCTTC.

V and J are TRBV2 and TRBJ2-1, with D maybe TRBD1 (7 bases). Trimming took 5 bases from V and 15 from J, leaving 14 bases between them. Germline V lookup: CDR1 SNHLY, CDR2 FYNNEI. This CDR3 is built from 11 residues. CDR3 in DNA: TGTGCCAGCAGTTCGACAGGGAGGTTGTTCTTC. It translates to CASSSTGRLFF.

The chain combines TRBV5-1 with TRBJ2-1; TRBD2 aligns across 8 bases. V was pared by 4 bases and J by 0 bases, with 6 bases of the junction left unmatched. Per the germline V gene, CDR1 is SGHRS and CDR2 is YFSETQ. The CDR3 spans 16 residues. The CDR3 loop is CASSELAGSSYNEQFF. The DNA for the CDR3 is TGCGCCAGCAGCGAGTTAGCGGGGAGCTCCTACAATGAGCAGTTCTTC.

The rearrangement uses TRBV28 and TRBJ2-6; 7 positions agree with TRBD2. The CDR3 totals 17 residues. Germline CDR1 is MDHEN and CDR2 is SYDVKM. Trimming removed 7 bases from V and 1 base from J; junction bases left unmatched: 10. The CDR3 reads CASTRDYGLSGANVLTF. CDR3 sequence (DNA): TGTGCCAGCACGAGGGACTATGGACTTTCTGGGGCCAACGTCCTGACTTTC.

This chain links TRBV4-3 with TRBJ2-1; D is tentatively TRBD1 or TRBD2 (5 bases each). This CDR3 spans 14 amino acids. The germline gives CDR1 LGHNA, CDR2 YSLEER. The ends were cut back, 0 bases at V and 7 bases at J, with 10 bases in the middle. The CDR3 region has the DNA TGCGCCAGCAGCCAAGATTTGGGGGTGAATGAGCAGTTCTTC. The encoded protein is CASSQDLGVNEQFF.

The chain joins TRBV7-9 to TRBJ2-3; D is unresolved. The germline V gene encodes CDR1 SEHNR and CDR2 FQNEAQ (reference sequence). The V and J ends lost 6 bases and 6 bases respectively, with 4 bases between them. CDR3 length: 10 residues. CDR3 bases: TGTGCCAGCAGGTGGGATACGCAGTATTTT. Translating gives CASRWDTQYF.

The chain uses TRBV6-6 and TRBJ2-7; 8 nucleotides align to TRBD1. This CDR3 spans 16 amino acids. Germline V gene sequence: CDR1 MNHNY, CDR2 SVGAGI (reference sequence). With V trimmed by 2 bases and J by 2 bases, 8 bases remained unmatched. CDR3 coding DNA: TGTGCCAGCAGTTACGCGCCGGGACAGGTAACCTACGAGCAGTACTTC. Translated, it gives CASSYAPGQVTYEQYF.

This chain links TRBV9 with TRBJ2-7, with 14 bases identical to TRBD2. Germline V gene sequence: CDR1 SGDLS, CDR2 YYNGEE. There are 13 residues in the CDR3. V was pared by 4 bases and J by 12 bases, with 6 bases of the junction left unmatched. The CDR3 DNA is TGTGCCAGCAGCCTGGGACTAGCGGGAGTTCCGTACTTC. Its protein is CASSLGLAGVPYF.

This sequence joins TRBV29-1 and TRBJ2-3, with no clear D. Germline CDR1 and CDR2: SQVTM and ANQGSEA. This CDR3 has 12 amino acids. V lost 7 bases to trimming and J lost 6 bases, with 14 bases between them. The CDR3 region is CSALGVSDTQYF. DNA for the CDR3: TGCAGCGCCCTTGGGGTGTCGGATACGCAGTATTTT.

This CDR3 reads CASSLVIAALSTDTQYF. The CDR3 DNA reads as TGTGCCAGCAGCTTGGTTATAGCGGCCCTTAGCACAGATACGCAGTATTTT. The chain has TRBV5-6 and TRBJ2-3, with TRBD2 as a possible D gene (6 bases). This CDR3 contains 17 residues. Germline lookup yields CDR1 SGHDT and CDR2 YYEEEE. V lost 0 bases and J lost 0, with 14 bases in between.

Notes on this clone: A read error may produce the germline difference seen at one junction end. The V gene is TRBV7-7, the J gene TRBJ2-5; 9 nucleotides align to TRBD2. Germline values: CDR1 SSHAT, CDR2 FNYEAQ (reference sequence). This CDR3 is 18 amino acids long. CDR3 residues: CASSLVLWDSGSGETQYF. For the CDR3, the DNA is TGTGCTAGCAGCTTAGTCCTGTGGGATAGCGGGAGTGGAGAGACCCAGTACTTC.

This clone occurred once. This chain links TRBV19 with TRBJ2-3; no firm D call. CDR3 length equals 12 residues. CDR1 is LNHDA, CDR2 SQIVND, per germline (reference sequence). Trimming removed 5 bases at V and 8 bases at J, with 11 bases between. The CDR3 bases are TGTGCCAGTAGTCCCAACTTGTTTACGCAGTATTTT. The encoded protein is CASSPNLFTQYF. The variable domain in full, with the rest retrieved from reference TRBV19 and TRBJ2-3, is DGGITQSPKYLFRKEGQNVTLSCEQNLNHDAMYWYRQDPGQGLRLIYYSQIVNDFQKGDIAEGYSVSREKKESFPLTVTSAQKNPTAFYLCASSPNLFTQYFGPGTRLTVL.

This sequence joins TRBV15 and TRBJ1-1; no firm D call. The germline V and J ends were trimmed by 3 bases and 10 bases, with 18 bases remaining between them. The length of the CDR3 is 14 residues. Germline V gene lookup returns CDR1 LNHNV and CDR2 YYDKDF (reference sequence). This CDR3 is CATSRSALGRVAFF. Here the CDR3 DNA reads TGTGCCACCAGCAGGTCGGCCCTAGGGCGCGTAGCTTTCTTT. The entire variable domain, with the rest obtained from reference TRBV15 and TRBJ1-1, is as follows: DAMVIQNPRYQVTQFGKPVTLSCSQTLNHNVMYWYQQKSSQAPKLLFHYYDKDFNNEADTPDNFQSRRPNTSFCFLDIRSPGLGDTAMYLCATSRSALGRVAFFGQGTRLTVV.

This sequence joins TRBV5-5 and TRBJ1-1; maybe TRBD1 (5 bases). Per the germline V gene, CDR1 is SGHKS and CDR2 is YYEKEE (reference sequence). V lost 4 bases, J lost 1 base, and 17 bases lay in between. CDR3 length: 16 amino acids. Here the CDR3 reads CASSQVSGIRNTEAFF. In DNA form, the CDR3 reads TGTGCCAGCAGCCAAGTCTCAGGGATTCGGAACACTGAAGCTTTCTTT.

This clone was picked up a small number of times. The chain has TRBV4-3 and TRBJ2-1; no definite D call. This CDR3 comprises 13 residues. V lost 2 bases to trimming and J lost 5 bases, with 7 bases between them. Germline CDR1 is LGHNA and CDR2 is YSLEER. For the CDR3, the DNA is TGCGCCAGCAGCCAATCCTTTAACAATGAGCAGTTCTTC. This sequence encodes CASSQSFNNEQFF.

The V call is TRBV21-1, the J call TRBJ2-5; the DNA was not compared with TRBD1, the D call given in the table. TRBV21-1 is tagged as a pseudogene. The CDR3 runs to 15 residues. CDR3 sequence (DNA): TGTGCCAGCAGCAAAGGAGGGACAGGGGAAGAGACCCAGTACTTC. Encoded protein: CASSKGGTGEETQYF.

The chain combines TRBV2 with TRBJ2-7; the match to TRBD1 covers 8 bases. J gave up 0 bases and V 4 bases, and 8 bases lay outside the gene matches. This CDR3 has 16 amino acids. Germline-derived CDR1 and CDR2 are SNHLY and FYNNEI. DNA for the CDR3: TGTGCCAGCAGTGCGGACAGGGAGAATAACTCCTACGAGCAGTACTTC. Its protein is CASSADRENNSYEQYF.

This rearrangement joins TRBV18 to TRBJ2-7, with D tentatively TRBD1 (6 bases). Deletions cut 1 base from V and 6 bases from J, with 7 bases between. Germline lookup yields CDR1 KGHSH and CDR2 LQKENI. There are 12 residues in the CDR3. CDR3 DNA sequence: TGTGCCAGCTCACCACTAGGGGGCGAGCAGTACTTC. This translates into CASSPLGGEQYF.

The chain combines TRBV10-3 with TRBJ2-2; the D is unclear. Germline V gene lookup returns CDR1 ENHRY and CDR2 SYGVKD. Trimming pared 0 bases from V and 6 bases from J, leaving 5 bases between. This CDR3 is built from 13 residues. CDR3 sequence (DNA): TGTGCCATCAGTGAGTCGAGGTCCGGGGAGCTGTTTTTT. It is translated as CAISESRSGELFF.